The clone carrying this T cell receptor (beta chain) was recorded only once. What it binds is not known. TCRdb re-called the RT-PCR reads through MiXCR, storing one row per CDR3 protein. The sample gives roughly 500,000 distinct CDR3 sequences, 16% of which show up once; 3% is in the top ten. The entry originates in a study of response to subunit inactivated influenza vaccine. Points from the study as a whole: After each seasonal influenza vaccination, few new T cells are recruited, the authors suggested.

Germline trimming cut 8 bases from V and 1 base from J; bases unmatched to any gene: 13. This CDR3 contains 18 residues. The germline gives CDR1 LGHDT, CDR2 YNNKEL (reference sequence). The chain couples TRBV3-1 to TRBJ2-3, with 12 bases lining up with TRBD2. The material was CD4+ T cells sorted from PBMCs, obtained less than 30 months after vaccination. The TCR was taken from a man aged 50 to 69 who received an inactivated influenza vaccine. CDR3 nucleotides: TGTGCCAGCGGTTATACTAGCGGGGGGCGAGTTGGCACAGATACGCAGTATTTT. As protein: CASGYTSGGRVGTDTQYF.